Following are 17 T cell receptor beta chains from one sample sequenced in a study of blood T cell repertoires in COVID-19. The assay was immunoSEQ multiplex PCR, and TCRdb's table has in-frame clones only and misses some. The sample yields 190,000 or so clones, approximately 85% seen once. The sequencing input was peripheral blood. These receptors came from a woman of 80 years or more with acute or convalescent COVID-19.

The chain couples TRBV20-1 to TRBJ1-2; possible D gene TRBD1, 6 bases. Per germline, CDR1 DFQATT and CDR2 SNEGSKA (reference sequence). The CDR3 contains 13 residues. V dropped 3 bases and J dropped 4 bases, with 12 bases sitting between them. This CDR3 reads CSASGGQTYGYTF. The CDR3 DNA reads TGCAGTGCTAGTGGCGGACAGACCTATGGCTACACCTTC.

The chain combines TRBV6-5 with TRBJ1-1; possible D gene TRBD1, 5 bases. The germline CDR1 and CDR2 sequences are MNHEY and SVGAGI. The V and J ends lost 5 bases and 7 bases respectively, with 14 bases between them. The CDR3 consists of 13 residues. The DNA of the CDR3 is TGTGCCAGCAGTCTAAAACAGGCTAATGAAGCTTTCTTT. It yields the protein CASSLKQANEAFF.

This clone has more than one count but fewer than ten. The CDR3 reads CASSYRGVANEKLFF. CDR3 DNA: TGCGCCAGCAGCTACCGCGGGGTGGCTAATGAAAAACTGTTTTTT. This sequence joins TRBV5-1 and TRBJ1-4; D gene uncertain. This CDR3 contains 15 residues. Trimming took off 3 bases at V and 3 bases at J, with 12 bases between the two ends. The germline V gene encodes CDR1 SGHRS and CDR2 YFSETQ.

The V gene is TRBV5-1, the J gene TRBJ2-5; D might be TRBD1 (5 bases). The CDR3 loop spans 14 amino acids. CDR1 SGHRS and CDR2 YFSETQ come from the germline V gene. V was shortened by 2 bases and J by 0 bases, with 8 bases between the two germline ends. This chain's CDR3 is CASSFSGHQETQYF. The CDR3 coding sequence is TGCGCCAGCAGCTTTTCAGGGCACCAAGAGACCCAGTACTTC.

The chain is built from TRBV6-1 and TRBJ2-7; TRBD1 might be the D (5 bases). The V gene lost 7 bases and the J gene lost 2 bases, with 15 bases spanning the gap. CDR3 length equals 14 residues. Germline assignment: CDR1 MNHNS and CDR2 SASEGT. In nucleotides, the CDR3 is TGTGCCAGCACTGACTGGGGCTTGACCTACGAGCAGTACTTC. This encodes CASTDWGLTYEQYF.

The V gene is TRBV9, the J gene TRBJ1-2, with a tentative D call TRBD1 (6 bases). Deletions cut 5 bases from V and 4 bases from J, with 9 bases between. The CDR3 has 12 residues. CDR1 is SGDLS and CDR2 is YYNGEE in the germline V gene. The CDR3 DNA sequence: TGTGCCAGCAGTCGACAGGTCTATGGCTACACCTTC. Translation: CASSRQVYGYTF.

The chain uses TRBV12-5 and TRBJ2-3; tentative D call: TRBD2 (6 bases). CDR1 and CDR2 from the germline V gene are LGHNT and FRNRAP. The V end was cut by 4 bases, the J end by 2 bases, with 13 bases between. The CDR3 consists of 15 residues. CDR3 sequence (DNA): TGTGCTAGTGGTTCCCCCTGGGGGGACACAGATACGCAGTATTTT. This sequence encodes CASGSPWGDTDTQYF.

The count of this clone is one. The chain joins TRBV6-5 to TRBJ2-1, with no clear D. CDR3 length equals 12 residues. The germline V gene has CDR1 MNHEY and CDR2 SVGAGI. V lost 5 bases and J 9 bases, leaving 11 bases between the germline ends. CDR3 region: CASSLLGREQFF. The CDR3 DNA follows: TGTGCCAGCAGTCTCCTTGGGCGTGAGCAGTTCTTC.

The chain couples TRBV5-1 to TRBJ2-3; perhaps TRBD1 as D (6 bases). In germline, CDR1 is SGHRS, CDR2 YFSETQ. The ends were cut back, 0 bases at V and 4 bases at J, with 9 bases in the middle. The CDR3 contains 14 residues. The CDR3 loop is CASSLAGTPDTQYF. DNA of the CDR3: TGCGCCAGCAGCTTGGCCGGGACACCAGATACGCAGTATTTT.

The rearrangement links TRBV14 to TRBJ2-1; TRBD1 is a possible D gene (7 bases). This CDR3 contains 18 residues. CDR1 is SGHDN, CDR2 FVKESK, per germline. Trimming left V 4 bases short and J 1 base short, with 20 bases between. The CDR3 DNA sequence: TGTGCCAGCAGCCCCTACTCGGGGGACAGTTTTTCCTACAATGAGCAGTTCTTC. It translates to CASSPYSGDSFSYNEQFF.

The chain couples TRBV5-4 to TRBJ1-3; D perhaps matches TRBD1 (6 bases). Germline-derived CDR1 and CDR2 are SGHNT and YYREEE (reference sequence). This CDR3 spans 16 amino acids. V was pared by 4 bases and J by 0 bases, with 14 bases between. CDR3 protein: CASSLDGGLSGNTIYF. In nucleotides, the CDR3 is TGTGCCAGCAGCCTGGATGGGGGCCTCTCTGGAAACACCATATATTTT. Variable domain in full (rest from reference TRBV5-4 and TRBJ1-3): ETGVTQSPTHLIKTRGQQVTLRCSSQSGHNTVSWYQQALGQGPQFIFQYYREEENGRGNFPPRFSGLQFPNYSSELNVNALELDDSALYLCASSLDGGLSGNTIYFGEGSWLTVV.

V and J are TRBV5-4 and TRBJ2-7; TRBD2 matches at 11 bases. The germline V gene encodes CDR1 SGHNT and CDR2 YYREEE (reference sequence). J lost 3 bases, V lost 4 bases, and 6 bases had no gene match. This CDR3 region has 15 residues. The CDR3, as DNA: TGTGCCAGCAGCGATCCCGGGACTAGCGGCTACGAGCAGTACTTC. Translation: CASSDPGTSGYEQYF.

This clone occurred once. CDR3 loop: CSVEDRHSSTSTLEQFF. CDR3 nucleotide sequence: TGCAGCGTTGAAGATCGACACTCAAGTACTAGTACCTTGGAGCAGTTCTTC. The rearrangement joins TRBV29-1 to TRBJ2-1; a weak D match, TRBD2 (5 bases). There are 17 residues in the CDR3. V lost 0 bases to trimming and J lost 10 bases, with 25 bases between them. Germline lookup yields CDR1 SQVTM and CDR2 ANQGSEA.

The J gene is TRBJ2-3, the V gene TRBV19; TRBD2 aligns across 7 bases. The CDR3 has 16 residues. The junction had 6 bases not matched to a gene; V was cut back by 1 base and J by 2 bases. Per the germline V gene, CDR1 is LNHDA and CDR2 is SQIVND (reference sequence). CDR3 DNA: TGTGCCAGTAGTATAGGAGGGGACTATCACACAGATACGCAGTATTTT. Protein: CASSIGGDYHTDTQYF.

The table lists this clone with a few counts. CDR3 protein: CASSGSGFSNQPQHF. The CDR3 nucleotides read TGTGCCAGCAGTGGGTCGGGTTTTAGCAATCAGCCCCAGCATTTT. The chain recombines TRBV2 with TRBJ1-5; D unresolved. The V end was cut by 4 bases, the J end by 0 bases, with 10 bases between. From germline, CDR1 is SNHLY and CDR2 FYNNEI. CDR3 length: 15 amino acids.

As for this clone: Other DNA sequences in the same sample also yield this CDR3. The DNA for the CDR3 is TGTGCCAGCAGCCCGGGACTTAACTATGGCTACACCTTC. Amino acid sequence: CASSPGLNYGYTF. The V call is TRBV3-1 (or the pseudogene TRBV3-2), the J call TRBJ1-2, with D perhaps matching TRBD1 (5 bases). The V end was cut by 4 bases, the J end by 1 base, with 7 bases between. The CDR3 covers 13 residues. Germline V CDR1 and CDR2: LGHDT, YNNKEL (reference sequence).

Worth noting for this clone: The identical CDR3 is also encoded by other nucleotide sequences in the sample. The chain is built from TRBV6-5 and TRBJ1-5, with D maybe TRBD1 (6 bases). The CDR3 has 15 residues. Germline V gene lookup returns CDR1 MNHEY and CDR2 SVGAGI. V dropped 0 bases and J dropped 4 bases, with 10 bases sitting between them. This chain's CDR3 is CASSYSGQGNQPQHF. CDR3 DNA: TGTGCCAGCAGTTACTCTGGGCAGGGGAATCAGCCCCAGCATTTT.